This T cell receptor beta chain appears in the sequencing data of a study of blood T cell repertoires in COVID-19. V was pared by 0 bases and J by 7 bases, with 12 bases between. The CDR3 is 14 amino acids. Germline V gene lookup returns CDR1 SGHAT and CDR2 FQNNGV. Profiled with immunoSEQ multiplex PCR; TCRdb holds only in-frame clones, not every one. The sample lists about 36,000 clones, around 85% seen once, with around 14% in the top ten. This TCR came from a human donor in a cohort sampled during active COVID-19. The sequenced material came from peripheral blood. The J gene is TRBJ2-5, the V gene TRBV11-2; the D gene is possibly TRBD2 (5 bases). The CDR3 DNA sequence: TGTGCCAGCAGCTTAGATAATAGCCGGGGGACCCAGTACTTC. Its protein is CASSLDNSRGTQYF.